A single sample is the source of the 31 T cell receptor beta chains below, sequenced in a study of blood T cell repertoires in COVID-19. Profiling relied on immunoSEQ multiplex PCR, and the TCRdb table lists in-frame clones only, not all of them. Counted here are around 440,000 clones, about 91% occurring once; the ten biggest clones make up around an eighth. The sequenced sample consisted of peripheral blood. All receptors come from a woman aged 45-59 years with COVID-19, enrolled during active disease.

DNA for the CDR3: TGTGCCAGCAGCCACCAGGGCGGCAATCAGCCCCAGCATTTT. Its protein is CASSHQGGNQPQHF. V and J are TRBV6-5 and TRBJ1-5; possibly TRBD1 for D (5 bases). The CDR3 sequence is 14 residues long. Germline-derived CDR1 and CDR2 are MNHEY and SVGAGI. V shed 6 bases and J shed 2 bases, with 11 bases lying between them.

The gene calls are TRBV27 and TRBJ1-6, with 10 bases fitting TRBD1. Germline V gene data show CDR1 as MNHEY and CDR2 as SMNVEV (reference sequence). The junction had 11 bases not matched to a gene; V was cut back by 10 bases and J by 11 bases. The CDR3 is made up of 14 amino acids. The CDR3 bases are TGTGCCACCAGACGGGGGACAGGGGTTGCACCCCTCCACTTT. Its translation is CATRRGTGVAPLHF.

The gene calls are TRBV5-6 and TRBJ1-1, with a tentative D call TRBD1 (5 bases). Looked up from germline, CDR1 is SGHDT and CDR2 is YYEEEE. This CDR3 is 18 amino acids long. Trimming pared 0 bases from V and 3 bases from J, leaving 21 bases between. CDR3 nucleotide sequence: TGTGCCAGCAGCTTGGGTCCAGGGAAAAGTGTGTTATACACTGAAGCTTTCTTT. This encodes CASSLGPGKSVLYTEAFF.

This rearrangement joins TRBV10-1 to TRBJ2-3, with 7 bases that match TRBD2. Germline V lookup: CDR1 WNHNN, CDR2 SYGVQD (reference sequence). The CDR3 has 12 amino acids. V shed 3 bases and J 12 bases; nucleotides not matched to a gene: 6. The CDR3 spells CASSDSRGSQYF. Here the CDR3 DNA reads TGCGCCAGCAGTGACTCGCGGGGGTCCCAGTATTTT.

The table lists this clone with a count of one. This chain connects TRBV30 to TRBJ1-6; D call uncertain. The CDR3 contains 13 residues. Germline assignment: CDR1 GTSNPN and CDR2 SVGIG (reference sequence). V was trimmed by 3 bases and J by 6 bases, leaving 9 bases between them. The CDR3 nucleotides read TGTGCCTGGAGCCCCGGGAGTAATTCACCCCTCCACTTT. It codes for CAWSPGSNSPLHF.

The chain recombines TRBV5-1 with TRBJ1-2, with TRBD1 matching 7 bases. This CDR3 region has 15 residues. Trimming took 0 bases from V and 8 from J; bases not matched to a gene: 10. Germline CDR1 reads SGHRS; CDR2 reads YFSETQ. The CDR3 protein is CASSLVQGGTGGYTF. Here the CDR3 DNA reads TGCGCCAGCAGCTTGGTTCAGGGGGGAACGGGCGGCTACACCTTC.

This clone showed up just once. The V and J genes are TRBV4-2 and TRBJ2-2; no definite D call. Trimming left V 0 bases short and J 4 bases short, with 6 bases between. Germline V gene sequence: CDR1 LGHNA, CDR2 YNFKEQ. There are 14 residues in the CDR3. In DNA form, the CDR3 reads TGTGCCAGCAGCCAAGAGGCCCCCACCGGGGAGCTGTTTTTT. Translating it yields CASSQEAPTGELFF.

Here the CDR3 reads CASSGTSGVYEQYF. The CDR3 region has the DNA TGTGCCAGCAGCGGGACTAGCGGAGTTTACGAGCAGTACTTC. The chain recombines TRBV7-9 with TRBJ2-7; the match to TRBD2 covers 11 bases. V dropped 5 bases and J dropped 4; count of bases not matched to a gene: 4. The CDR3 is 14 residues long. Germline V gene sequence: CDR1 SEHNR, CDR2 FQNEAQ (reference sequence).

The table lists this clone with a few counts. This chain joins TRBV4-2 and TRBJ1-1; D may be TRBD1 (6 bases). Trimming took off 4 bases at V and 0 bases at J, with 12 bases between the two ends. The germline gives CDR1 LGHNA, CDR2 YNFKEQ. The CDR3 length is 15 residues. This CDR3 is CASSPSTGMNTEAFF. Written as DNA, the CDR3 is TGTGCCAGCAGCCCCTCGACAGGAATGAACACTGAAGCTTTCTTT.

CDR3 bases: TGCAGCGTTAAACAGGGTGGGGGCACTGAAGCTTTCTTT. Protein product: CSVKQGGGTEAFF. The V and J genes are TRBV29-1 and TRBJ1-1, with a weak D call TRBD1 (6 bases). This CDR3 contains 13 residues. Germline V gene sequence: CDR1 SQVTM, CDR2 ANQGSEA. The germline V and J ends were trimmed by 5 bases and 4 bases, with 14 bases remaining between them.

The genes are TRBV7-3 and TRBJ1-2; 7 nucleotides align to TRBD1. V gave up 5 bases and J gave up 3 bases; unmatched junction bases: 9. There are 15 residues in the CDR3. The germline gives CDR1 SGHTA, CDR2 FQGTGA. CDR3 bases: TGTGCCAGCAGCCCAGACAGGGCCAACCACTATGGCTACACCTTC. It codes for CASSPDRANHYGYTF.

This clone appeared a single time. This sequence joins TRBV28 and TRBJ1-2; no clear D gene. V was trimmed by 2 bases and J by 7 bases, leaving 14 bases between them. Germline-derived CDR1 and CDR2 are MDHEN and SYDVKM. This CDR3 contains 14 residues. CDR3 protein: CASSLGPRAGGYTF. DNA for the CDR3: TGTGCCAGCAGTTTAGGACCACGAGCGGGTGGCTACACCTTC.

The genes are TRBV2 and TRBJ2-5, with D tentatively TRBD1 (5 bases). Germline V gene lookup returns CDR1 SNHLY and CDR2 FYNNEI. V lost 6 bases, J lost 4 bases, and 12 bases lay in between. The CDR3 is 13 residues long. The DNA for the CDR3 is TGTGCCAGCAGAGCAGGGCCCCCAGAGACCCAGTACTTC. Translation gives CASRAGPPETQYF.

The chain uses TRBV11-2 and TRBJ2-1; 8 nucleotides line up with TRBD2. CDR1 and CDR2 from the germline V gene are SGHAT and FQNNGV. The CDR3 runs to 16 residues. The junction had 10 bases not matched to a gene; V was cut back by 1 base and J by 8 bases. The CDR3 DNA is TGTGCCAGCAGCTTAGTTGGGACTAGGGACGGCGATGAGCAGTTCTTC. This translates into CASSLVGTRDGDEQFF.

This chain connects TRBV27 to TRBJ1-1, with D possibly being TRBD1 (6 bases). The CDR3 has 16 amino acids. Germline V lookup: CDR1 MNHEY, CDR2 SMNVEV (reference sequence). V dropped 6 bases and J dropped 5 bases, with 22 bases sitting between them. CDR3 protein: CASRPLGTMRVTEAFF. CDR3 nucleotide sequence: TGTGCCAGCAGGCCCCTCGGGACAATGAGGGTGACTGAAGCTTTCTTT.

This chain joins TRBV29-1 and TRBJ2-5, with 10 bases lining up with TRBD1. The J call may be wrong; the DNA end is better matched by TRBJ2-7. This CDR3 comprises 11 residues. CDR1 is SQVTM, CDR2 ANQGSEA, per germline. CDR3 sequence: CSVGTGVEQYF. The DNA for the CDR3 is TGCAGCGTCGGGACAGGGGTCGAGCAGTACTTC.

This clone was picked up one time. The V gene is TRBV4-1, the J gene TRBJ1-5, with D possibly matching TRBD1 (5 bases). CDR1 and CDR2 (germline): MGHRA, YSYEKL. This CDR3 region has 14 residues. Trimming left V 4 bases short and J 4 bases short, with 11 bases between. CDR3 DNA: TGCGCCAGCAGCCCACAGAAGGGGAATCAGCCCCAGCATTTT. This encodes CASSPQKGNQPQHF.

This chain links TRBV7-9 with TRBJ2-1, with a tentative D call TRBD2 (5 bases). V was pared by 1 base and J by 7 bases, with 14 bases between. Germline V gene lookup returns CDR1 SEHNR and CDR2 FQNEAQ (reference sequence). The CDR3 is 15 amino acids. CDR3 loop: CASSLGVAGLNEQFF. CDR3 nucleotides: TGTGCCAGCAGCTTAGGGGTTGCCGGACTGAATGAGCAGTTCTTC.

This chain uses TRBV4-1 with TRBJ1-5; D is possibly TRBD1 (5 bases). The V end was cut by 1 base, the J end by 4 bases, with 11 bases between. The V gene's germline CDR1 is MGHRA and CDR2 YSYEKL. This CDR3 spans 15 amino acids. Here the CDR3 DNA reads TGCGCCAGCAGCCAAGGACAGATCCCTAATCAGCCCCAGCATTTT. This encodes CASSQGQIPNQPQHF.

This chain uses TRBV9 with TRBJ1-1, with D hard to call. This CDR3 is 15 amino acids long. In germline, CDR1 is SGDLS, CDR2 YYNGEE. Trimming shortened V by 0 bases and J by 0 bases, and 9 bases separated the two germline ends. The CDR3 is CASSVDEAMNTEAFF. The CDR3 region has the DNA TGTGCCAGCAGCGTAGATGAGGCGATGAACACTGAAGCTTTCTTT. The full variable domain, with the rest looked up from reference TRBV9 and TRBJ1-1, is DSGVTQTPKHLITATGQRVTLRCSPRSGDLSVYWYQQSLDQGLQFLIQYYNGEERAKGNILERFSAQQFPDLHSELNLSSLELGDSALYFCASSVDEAMNTEAFFGQGTRLTVV.

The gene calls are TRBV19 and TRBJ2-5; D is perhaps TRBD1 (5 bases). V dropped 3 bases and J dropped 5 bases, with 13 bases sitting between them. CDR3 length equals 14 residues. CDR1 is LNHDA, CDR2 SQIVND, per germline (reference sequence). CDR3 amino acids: CASSMGPGWETQYF. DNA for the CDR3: TGTGCCAGTAGTATGGGGCCTGGGTGGGAGACCCAGTACTTC.

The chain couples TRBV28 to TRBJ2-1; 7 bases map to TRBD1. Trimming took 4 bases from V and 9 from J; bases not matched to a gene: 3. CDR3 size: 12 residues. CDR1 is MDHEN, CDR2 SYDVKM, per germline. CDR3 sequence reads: CASSSTGLEQFF. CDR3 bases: TGTGCCAGCAGTTCGACAGGGCTTGAGCAGTTCTTC.

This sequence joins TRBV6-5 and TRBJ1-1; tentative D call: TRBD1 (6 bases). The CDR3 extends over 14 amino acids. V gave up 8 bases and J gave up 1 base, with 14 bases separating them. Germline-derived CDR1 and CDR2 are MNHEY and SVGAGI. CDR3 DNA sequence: TGTGCCAGCGGCACCGGGACACAGAACACTGAAGCTTTCTTT. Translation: CASGTGTQNTEAFF.

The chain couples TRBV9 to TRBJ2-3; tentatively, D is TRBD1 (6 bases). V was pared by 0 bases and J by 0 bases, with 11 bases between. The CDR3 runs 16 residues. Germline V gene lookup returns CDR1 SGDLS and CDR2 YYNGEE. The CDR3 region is CASSVEGVWSTDTQYF. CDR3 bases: TGTGCCAGCAGCGTAGAGGGGGTTTGGAGCACAGATACGCAGTATTTT.

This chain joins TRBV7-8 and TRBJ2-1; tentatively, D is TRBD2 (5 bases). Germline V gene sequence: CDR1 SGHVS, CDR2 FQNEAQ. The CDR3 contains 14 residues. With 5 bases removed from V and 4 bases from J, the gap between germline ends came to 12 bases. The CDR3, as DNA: TGTGCCAGCAGCCCGCTTCGCGGGTACAATGAGCAGTTCTTC. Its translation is CASSPLRGYNEQFF. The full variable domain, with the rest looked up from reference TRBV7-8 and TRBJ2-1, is GAGVSQSPRYKVAKRGQDVALRCDPISGHVSLFWYQQALGQGPEFLTYFQNEAQLDKSGLPSDRFFAERPEGSVSTLKIQRTQQEDSAVYLCASSPLRGYNEQFFGPGTRLTVL.

The CDR3 region has the DNA TGCGCCAGCAGCTTCTCAGGGGCGATGAACACTGAAGCTTTCTTT. It is translated as CASSFSGAMNTEAFF. This chain uses TRBV5-1 with TRBJ1-1; TRBD1 might be the D (6 bases). The CDR3 length is 15 residues. Germline loops: CDR1 SGHRS, CDR2 YFSETQ. V lost 2 bases to trimming and J lost 0 bases, with 11 bases between them.

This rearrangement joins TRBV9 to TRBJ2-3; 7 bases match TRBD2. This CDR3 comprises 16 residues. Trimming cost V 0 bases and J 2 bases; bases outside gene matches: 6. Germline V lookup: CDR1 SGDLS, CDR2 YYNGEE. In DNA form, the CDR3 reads TGTGCCAGCAGCGTAGGTGGGACTACCTCCACAGATACGCAGTATTTT. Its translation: CASSVGGTTSTDTQYF.

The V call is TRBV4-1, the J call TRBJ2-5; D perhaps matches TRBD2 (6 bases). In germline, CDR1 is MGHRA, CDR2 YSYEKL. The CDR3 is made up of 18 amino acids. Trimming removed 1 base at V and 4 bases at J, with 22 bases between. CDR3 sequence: CASSQVIVAVSRGETQYF. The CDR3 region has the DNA TGCGCCAGCAGCCAAGTAATAGTAGCGGTTTCGAGAGGAGAGACCCAGTACTTC.

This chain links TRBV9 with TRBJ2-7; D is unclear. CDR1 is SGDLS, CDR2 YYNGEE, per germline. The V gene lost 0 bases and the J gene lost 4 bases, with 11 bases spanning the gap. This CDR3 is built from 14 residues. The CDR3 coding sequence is TGTGCCAGCAGCGTAGCCGCGGCTGGGTACGAGCAGTACTTC. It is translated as CASSVAAAGYEQYF.

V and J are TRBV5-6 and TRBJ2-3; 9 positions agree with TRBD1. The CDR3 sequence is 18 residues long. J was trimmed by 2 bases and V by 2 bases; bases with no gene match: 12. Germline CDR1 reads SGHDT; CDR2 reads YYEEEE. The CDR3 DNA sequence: TGTGCCAGCAGCTTCGCCCCTACCCGGGACAGGGACACAGATACGCAGTATTTT. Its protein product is CASSFAPTRDRDTDTQYF. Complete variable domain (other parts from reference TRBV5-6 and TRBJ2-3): DAGVTQSPTHLIKTRGQQVTLRCSPKSGHDTVSWYQQALGQGPQFIFQYYEEEERQRGNFPDRFSGHQFPNYSSELNVNALLLGDSALYLCASSFAPTRDRDTDTQYFGPGTRLTVL.

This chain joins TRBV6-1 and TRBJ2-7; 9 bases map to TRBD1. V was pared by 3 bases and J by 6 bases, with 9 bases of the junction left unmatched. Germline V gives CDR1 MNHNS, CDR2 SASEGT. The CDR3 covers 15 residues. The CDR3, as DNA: TGTGCCAGCAGTGAGCGGGACAGGGAGCTAGTCGAGCAGTACTTC. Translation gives CASSERDRELVEQYF.